Following are 20 T cell receptor beta chains from one sample sequenced in a study of T-cell reconstitution after alpha-beta-depleted transplantation in children. A TCRbeta library incorporating unique molecular identifiers was prepared. One entry per CDR3 protein results from TCRdb running MiXCR on the PCR reads. The table records some 200,000 distinct CDR3 sequences, over 5.5% of them present only once. This specimen was PBMCs from the stem cell graft donor, taken from the stem cell graft. The receptor set was obtained from a human donor who donated a stem cell graft to a child with Wiskott-Aldrich syndrome.

There are a few counts of this clonotype. The chain has TRBV19 and TRBJ2-1, with 9 bases identical to TRBD1. The CDR3 has 18 amino acids. Trimming took 7 bases from V and 0 from J; bases not matched to a gene: 13. Per germline, CDR1 LNHDA and CDR2 SQIVND (reference sequence). The CDR3 DNA follows: TGTGCCAGTACCTCGTTGGGGGACAGGGCTAGCTCCTACAATGAGCAGTTCTTC. Translation gives CASTSLGDRASSYNEQFF.

Ten or more counts support this clonotype. V is TRBV20-1 and J is TRBJ2-7; 9 nucleotides align to TRBD2. The CDR3 loop spans 16 amino acids. V was pared by 3 bases and J by 2 bases, with 11 bases of the junction left unmatched. CDR1 is DFQATT, CDR2 SNEGSKA, per germline (reference sequence). The CDR3 reads CSARVSKSGRTYEQYF. The CDR3 coding sequence is TGCAGTGCTAGGGTTTCTAAGAGCGGGAGGACCTACGAGCAGTACTTC.

This clonotype came up many times. The genes are TRBV28 and TRBJ2-2; D remains ambiguous. The CDR3 totals 14 residues. V was clipped by 5 bases and J by 8 bases, with 15 bases between them. CDR1 is MDHEN, CDR2 SYDVKM, per germline. The CDR3 region has the DNA TGTGCCAGCAGTCTATACCACGGAAGGGGGGAGCTGTTTTTT. Residues: CASSLYHGRGELFF.

This clonotype was counted many times. The chain carries TRBV5-1 and TRBJ2-7, with D maybe TRBD2 (5 bases). Trimming removed 5 bases from V and 0 bases from J, with 15 bases in between. Per germline, CDR1 SGHRS and CDR2 YFSETQ. The CDR3 runs 15 residues. The CDR3 protein is CASRSSPSTSYEQYF. DNA of the CDR3: TGCGCCAGCAGATCTAGCCCCTCAACCTCCTACGAGCAGTACTTC. The full variable domain, in which reference TRBV5-1 and TRBJ2-7 provide the parts outside the CDR3, is KAGVTQTPRYLIKTRGQQVTLSCSPISGHRSVSWYQQTPGQGLQFLFEYFSETQRNKGNFPGRFSGRQFSNSRSEMNVSTLELGDSALYLCASRSSPSTSYEQYFGPGTRLTVT.

The rearrangement links TRBV5-1 to TRBJ2-7; TRBD2 agrees at 8 bases. CDR3 size: 17 residues. V was clipped by 4 bases and J by 3 bases; unmatched bases: 15. Germline values: CDR1 SGHRS, CDR2 YFSETQ. CDR3: CASSPGLGTRDIYEQYF. CDR3 in DNA: TGCGCCAGCAGCCCAGGACTCGGGACTAGGGACATCTACGAGCAGTACTTC.

Remarks on this clonotype: A much larger clone differs from this one at a single base, so this may be a read error. This chain connects TRBV6-5 to TRBJ2-2; D possibly corresponds to TRBD2 (6 bases). The V gene's germline CDR1 is MNHEY and CDR2 SVGAGI. Trimming left V 5 bases short and J 5 bases short, with 21 bases between. The CDR3 is 17 residues long. CDR3 region: CASSNWGTGTQTGELFF. The CDR3, as DNA: TGTGCCAGCAGTAACTGGGGGACCGGGACTCAGACCGGGGAGCTGTTTTTT.

V usage is TRBV19 and J usage is TRBJ2-3; 14 nucleotides align to TRBD2. In germline, CDR1 is LNHDA, CDR2 SQIVND (reference sequence). This CDR3 is built from 16 residues. V shed 2 bases, J shed 9 bases, and the junction held 7 bases outside the gene matches. CDR3 nucleotides: TGTGCCAGTAGTATACAGCCGGGACTAGCGGGAGTAACGCAGTATTTT. Residues: CASSIQPGLAGVTQYF.

This clonotype occurred a few times. The chain links TRBV19 to TRBJ2-1; TRBD1 agrees at 8 bases. Germline CDR1 and CDR2: LNHDA and SQIVND (reference sequence). This CDR3 contains 16 residues. Losses at the gene ends were 5 bases for V and 7 bases for J; bases not matched to a gene: 13. The CDR3 here is CASSFLQGAIGNEQFF. CDR3 nucleotide sequence: TGTGCCAGTAGTTTCCTCCAGGGGGCTATAGGGAATGAGCAGTTCTTC.

The chain has TRBV24-1 and TRBJ2-3; D remains ambiguous. Germline lookup yields CDR1 KGHDR and CDR2 SFDVKD. V lost 2 bases, J lost 5 bases, and 4 bases lay in between. The CDR3 is 12 residues long. The CDR3: CATSDWGDTQYF. The CDR3 DNA is TGTGCCACCAGTGATTGGGGAGATACGCAGTATTTT.

V gene TRBV5-4 combines with J gene TRBJ2-3; perhaps TRBD2 as D (5 bases). V lost 6 bases to trimming and J lost 6 bases, with 14 bases between them. The CDR3 spans 13 residues. Germline-derived CDR1 and CDR2 are SGHNT and YYREEE (reference sequence). In DNA, the CDR3 is TGTGCCAGCATGGCTAGCCAGGCGGATACGCAGTATTTT. Amino acids: CASMASQADTQYF.

This chain connects TRBV11-2 to TRBJ2-4; D is unresolved. CDR1 and CDR2 (germline): SGHAT, FQNNGV. CDR3 length: 14 amino acids. V was trimmed by 4 bases and J by 3 bases, leaving 10 bases between them. The DNA of the CDR3 is TGTGCCAGCAGCTCCGCACGATACAAAAACATTCAGTACTTC. Translated, it gives CASSSARYKNIQYF.

This clonotype appeared many times. The chain links TRBV12-3 or TRBV12-4 to TRBJ1-5; D ambiguous. This CDR3 is built from 12 residues. V lost 4 bases and J lost 2, with 3 bases in between. The CDR3 here is CASSSRNQPQHF. CDR3 coding DNA: TGTGCCAGCAGTTCCCGCAATCAGCCCCAGCATTTT.

The chain recombines TRBV11-2 with TRBJ1-2; no clear D gene. The germline V gene has CDR1 SGHAT and CDR2 FQNNGV. CDR3 size: 12 residues. The V end lost 3 bases, the J end lost 5 bases, and 7 bases lay between the germline ends. CDR3 region: CASSFETYGYTF. Written as DNA, the CDR3 is TGTGCCAGCAGCTTTGAAACTTATGGCTACACCTTC.

Many counts were recorded for this clonotype. V usage is TRBV20-1 and J usage is TRBJ1-2; no reliable D call. Trimming stripped 6 bases from V and 4 bases from J, with 18 bases between. Per germline, CDR1 DFQATT and CDR2 SNEGSKA (reference sequence). The CDR3 totals 14 residues. The CDR3 reads CSARVPSAVYGYTF. The DNA of the CDR3 is TGCAGTGCAAGGGTCCCCTCGGCAGTCTATGGCTACACCTTC.

This clonotype was picked up many times. This chain uses TRBV5-1 with TRBJ1-2; maybe TRBD1 (5 bases). The germline CDR1 and CDR2 sequences are SGHRS and YFSETQ. Trimming took off 4 bases at V and 6 bases at J, with 13 bases between the two ends. The CDR3 has 13 residues. This CDR3 reads CASSPDIINGYTF. CDR3 sequence (DNA): TGCGCCAGCAGCCCGGACATAATTAATGGCTACACCTTC.

This clonotype has a count of ten or more. The CDR3 spells CANKGREVLNKNIQYF. CDR3 bases: TGTGCCAATAAGGGGCGGGAGGTCTTGAACAAAAACATTCAGTACTTC. This chain joins TRBV6-5 and TRBJ2-4; the match to TRBD2 covers 8 bases. The germline V gene encodes CDR1 MNHEY and CDR2 SVGAGI. CDR3 length equals 16 residues. J gave up 3 bases and V 10 bases, and 14 bases lay outside the gene matches.

This clonotype occurred many times. This rearrangement joins TRBV5-1 to TRBJ2-7, with TRBD1 identical over 7 bases. The germline CDR1 and CDR2 sequences are SGHRS and YFSETQ. This CDR3 comprises 15 residues. Trimming at V came to 4 bases and at J to 4 bases, leaving 11 bases not matched to a gene. Written as DNA, the CDR3 is TGCGCCAGCAGCGTTGGGGCCGGGACAGTTTACGAGCAGTACTTC. It specifies CASSVGAGTVYEQYF.

The J gene is TRBJ1-5, the V gene TRBV6-2 or TRBV6-3; TRBD1 might be the D (6 bases). The CDR3 is 13 residues long. The V gene lost 6 bases and the J gene lost 3 bases, with 9 bases spanning the gap. CDR1 is MNHEY and CDR2 is SVGEGT in the germline V gene. CDR3: CASRDRNNQPQHF. CDR3 coding DNA: TGTGCCAGCAGGGACAGAAACAATCAGCCCCAGCATTTT.

This clonotype was counted a few times. CDR3 residues: CASSPPPTGELFF. CDR3 DNA: TGTGCCAGCAGTCCCCCCCCCACCGGGGAGCTGTTTTTT. The chain carries TRBV12-3 or TRBV12-4 and TRBJ2-2; D uncertain. V lost 5 bases to trimming and J lost 4 bases, with 8 bases between them. There are 13 residues in the CDR3.

This clonotype was seen repeatedly, ten times or more. CDR3 in amino acids: CASLNGQGDQPQHF. CDR3 in DNA: TGTGCCAGCCTGAACGGACAGGGGGATCAGCCCCAGCATTTT. The rearrangement uses TRBV6-2 or TRBV6-3 and TRBJ1-5; 10 bases line up with TRBD1. Germline values: CDR1 MNHEY, CDR2 SVGEGT. The CDR3 has 14 amino acids. J lost 5 bases, V lost 8 bases, and 6 bases had no gene match.